These T cell receptor beta chains were read from a single sample in a study of T cell changes during pregnancy in multiple sclerosis. Assay: immunoSEQ multiplex PCR; the TCRdb copy retains only in-frame clones and omits some. The sample yields roughly 43,000 clones, about 89% seen once. Material: CD4+ T cells from peripheral blood mononuclear cells, obtained after pregnancy. Source of these receptors: a female donor with multiple sclerosis, enrolled in a pregnancy study. The CDR3 runs from the conserved cysteine through the conserved F or W. D genes are given only for firm matches. Expanded clones are given a class, and other clones once, few, many or no size at all.

d_gene	v_gene	abundance	j_gene	CDR3nt	CDR3aa
TRBD1	TRBV5-8	.	TRBJ1-5	TGTGCCAGCAGCTTGGAACAGGGGGTCGGACAGCCCCAGCATTTT	CASSLEQGVGQPQHF
TRBD2	TRBV18	.	TRBJ2-3	TGTGCCAGCTCACCCGTTTCTAGCGGGGCTCTTCCTAGCACAGATACGCAGTATTTT	CASSPVSSGALPSTDTQYF
.	TRBV5-5	once	TRBJ1-4	TGTGCCAGCAGCTTCCAGGGAGGGAATGAAAAACTGTTTTTT	CASSFQGGNEKLFF
TRBD1	TRBV4-3	.	TRBJ1-2	TGCGCCAGCAGGGGGACAGGCTATGGCTACACCTTC	CASRGTGYGYTF
TRBD1	TRBV29-1	.	TRBJ1-5	TGCAGCGTTTCCGGGACAGGGGATCAGCCCCAGCATTTT	CSVSGTGDQPQHF
TRBD2	TRBV6-1	once	TRBJ2-1	TGTGCCAGCAGTGAAGTGCTAGCGGGAGGTTCTGAGCAGTTCTTC	CASSEVLAGGSEQFF
.	TRBV5-1	.	TRBJ1-5	TGCGCCAGCAGCTTGGGGGGCCTAGATGGCAATCAGCCCCAGCATTTT	CASSLGGLDGNQPQHF
TRBD1	TRBV5-1	.	TRBJ1-2	TGCGCCAGCAGCTTGGAGGGACAGGTCTATGGCTACACCTTC	CASSLEGQVYGYTF
.	TRBV29-1	few	TRBJ2-1	TGCAGCGCTCAGGTTACTGAGCAGTTCTTC	CSAQVTEQFF
.	TRBV6-6	.	TRBJ2-7	TGTGCCAGCAGACGCGACGGGAGCTCCTACGAGCAGTACTTC	CASRRDGSSYEQYF
.	TRBV20-1	.	TRBJ1-4	TGCAGTGCTAGAGATTGGCAGGGTCAGTTTTTT	CSARDWQGQFF
.	TRBV5-6	.	TRBJ2-1	TGTGCCAGCACAGGGCTAGACTTTTTCAGGTCCTACAATGAGCAGTTCTTC	CASTGLDFFRSYNEQFF
.	TRBV10-3	.	TRBJ2-2	TGTGCCATCAGTGAGTCTTCAGAGGGTTACACCGGGGAGCTGTTTTTT	CAISESSEGYTGELFF
TRBD2	TRBV14	.	TRBJ2-7	TGTGCCAGCAGCCTCGCGGGGGCCTACGAGCAGTACTTC	CASSLAGAYEQYF
TRBD1	TRBV27	.	TRBJ1-3	TGTGCCAGCAGACGACAGGGCCTAAAAGATCTCTCTGGAAACACCATATATTTT	CASRRQGLKDLSGNTIYF
.	TRBV5-1	.	TRBJ2-3	TGCGCCAGCCTGAAGGGAGAAGGCACAGATACGCAGTATTTT	CASLKGEGTDTQYF
TRBD1	TRBV11-1	.	TRBJ1-1	TGTGCCAGCAGCTCTAGGGGCAAGACAGGGGGCATAGAAGCTTTCTTT	CASSSRGKTGGIEAFF
TRBD2	TRBV7-2	once	TRBJ2-2	TGTGCCAGCAGCACAAGACTAGCGGAGAACACCGGGGAGCTGTTTTTT	CASSTRLAENTGELFF
TRBD1	TRBV19	.	TRBJ2-7	TGTGCCAGTAGTTACCGGGACAGGGACGAGCAGTACTTC	CASSYRDRDEQYF
TRBD2	TRBV7-2	.	TRBJ2-3	TGTGCCAGCAGCCCGGGACTAGCGGGAGGGCAAGTTCACACAGATACGCAGTATTTT	CASSPGLAGGQVHTDTQYF
TRBD2	TRBV5-1	.	TRBJ2-1	TGCGCCAGCAGCTTGTCGGCTAGCGGCGCCTACAATGAGCAGTTCTTC	CASSLSASGAYNEQFF
.	TRBV19	.	TRBJ1-2	TGTGCCAGTAGGTCCACAGGATACGACTATGGCTACACCTTC	CASRSTGYDYGYTF
TRBD2	TRBV6-5	.	TRBJ2-5	TGTGCCAGCAGAGAAGCGGGAGGGAAAGAGACCCAGTACTTC	CASREAGGKETQYF
TRBD2	TRBV9	.	TRBJ2-2	TGTGCCGTCGCCTGTGAGGGAGGGCGAAACACCGGGGAGCTGTTTTTT	CAVACEGGRNTGELFF
.	TRBV7-9	.	TRBJ2-7	TGTGCCAGCAGCTTAGAACAGGGGGGGGCCTACGAGCAGTACTTC	CASSLEQGGAYEQYF
.	TRBV4-3	.	TRBJ1-1	TGCGCCAGCAGCCAAGCTGGGCGCAGGGCGAGAGCTGAAGCTTTCTTT	CASSQAGRRARAEAFF
.	TRBV7-9	few	TRBJ1-1	TGTGCCAGCAGCTTGGGGTCGGGGTGGTCCACTGAAGCTTTCTTT	CASSLGSGWSTEAFF
.	TRBV4-1	.	TRBJ2-5	TGCGCCAGCAGTTCAGGGGTCTCGATCGAGACCCAGTACTTC	CASSSGVSIETQYF
TRBD2	TRBV19	once	TRBJ2-1	TGTGCCAGTAGTACCGGGGGGAGGAATGAGCAGTTCTTC	CASSTGGRNEQFF
TRBD1	TRBV12-5	medium-sized	TRBJ1-5	TGTGCTAGTGGTCGGGACAGCTTCAATCAGCCCCAGCATTTT	CASGRDSFNQPQHF
.	TRBV28	.	TRBJ1-6	TGTGCCAGCGTTACCCAGGCTAATTCACCCCTCCACTTT	CASVTQANSPLHF